This T cell receptor beta chain is from a study of CXCR3-negative and CXCR3-positive naive CD8 T cells. The overall study: Overall TRB read output was about 135 million, and each library contained about 1.5 +/- 0.3 million reads. Broader study findings: The study found CXCR3 expression partially decreased after cryopreservation and ran most assays on fresh PBMCs. Greater hydrophobicity was found in TRB CDR3s of CXCR3-positive naive cells than of CXCR3-negative naive cells. Naive cells, whether CXCR3-negative or CXCR3-positive, had similar TRBV-TRBJ usage, while memory cells differed.

The libraries of TRB cDNA were prepared using 5' RACE with UMI labels. TCRdb reprocessed the 5' RACE reads; each CDR3 protein has one entry and no DNA is given. The sample holds some 140,000 distinct CDR3 sequences. A note on this clonotype: As yet, its antigen is unknown.

The sample consisted of naive CXCR3+ CD8+ T cells from blood. Subset meaning: CD45RO-CCR7+CD27+CD95- naive CD8+ T cells expressing CXCR3 (TNR3+). The sequence was obtained from a human donor in good health. Some clones in this sample may be carry-over from other donors' samples.

The CDR3 sequence is CSVEHIQGNGELFF. The chain carries TRBV29-1 and TRBJ2-2. CDR1 and CDR2 from the germline V gene are SQVTM and ANQGSEA. The CDR3 runs to 14 residues.